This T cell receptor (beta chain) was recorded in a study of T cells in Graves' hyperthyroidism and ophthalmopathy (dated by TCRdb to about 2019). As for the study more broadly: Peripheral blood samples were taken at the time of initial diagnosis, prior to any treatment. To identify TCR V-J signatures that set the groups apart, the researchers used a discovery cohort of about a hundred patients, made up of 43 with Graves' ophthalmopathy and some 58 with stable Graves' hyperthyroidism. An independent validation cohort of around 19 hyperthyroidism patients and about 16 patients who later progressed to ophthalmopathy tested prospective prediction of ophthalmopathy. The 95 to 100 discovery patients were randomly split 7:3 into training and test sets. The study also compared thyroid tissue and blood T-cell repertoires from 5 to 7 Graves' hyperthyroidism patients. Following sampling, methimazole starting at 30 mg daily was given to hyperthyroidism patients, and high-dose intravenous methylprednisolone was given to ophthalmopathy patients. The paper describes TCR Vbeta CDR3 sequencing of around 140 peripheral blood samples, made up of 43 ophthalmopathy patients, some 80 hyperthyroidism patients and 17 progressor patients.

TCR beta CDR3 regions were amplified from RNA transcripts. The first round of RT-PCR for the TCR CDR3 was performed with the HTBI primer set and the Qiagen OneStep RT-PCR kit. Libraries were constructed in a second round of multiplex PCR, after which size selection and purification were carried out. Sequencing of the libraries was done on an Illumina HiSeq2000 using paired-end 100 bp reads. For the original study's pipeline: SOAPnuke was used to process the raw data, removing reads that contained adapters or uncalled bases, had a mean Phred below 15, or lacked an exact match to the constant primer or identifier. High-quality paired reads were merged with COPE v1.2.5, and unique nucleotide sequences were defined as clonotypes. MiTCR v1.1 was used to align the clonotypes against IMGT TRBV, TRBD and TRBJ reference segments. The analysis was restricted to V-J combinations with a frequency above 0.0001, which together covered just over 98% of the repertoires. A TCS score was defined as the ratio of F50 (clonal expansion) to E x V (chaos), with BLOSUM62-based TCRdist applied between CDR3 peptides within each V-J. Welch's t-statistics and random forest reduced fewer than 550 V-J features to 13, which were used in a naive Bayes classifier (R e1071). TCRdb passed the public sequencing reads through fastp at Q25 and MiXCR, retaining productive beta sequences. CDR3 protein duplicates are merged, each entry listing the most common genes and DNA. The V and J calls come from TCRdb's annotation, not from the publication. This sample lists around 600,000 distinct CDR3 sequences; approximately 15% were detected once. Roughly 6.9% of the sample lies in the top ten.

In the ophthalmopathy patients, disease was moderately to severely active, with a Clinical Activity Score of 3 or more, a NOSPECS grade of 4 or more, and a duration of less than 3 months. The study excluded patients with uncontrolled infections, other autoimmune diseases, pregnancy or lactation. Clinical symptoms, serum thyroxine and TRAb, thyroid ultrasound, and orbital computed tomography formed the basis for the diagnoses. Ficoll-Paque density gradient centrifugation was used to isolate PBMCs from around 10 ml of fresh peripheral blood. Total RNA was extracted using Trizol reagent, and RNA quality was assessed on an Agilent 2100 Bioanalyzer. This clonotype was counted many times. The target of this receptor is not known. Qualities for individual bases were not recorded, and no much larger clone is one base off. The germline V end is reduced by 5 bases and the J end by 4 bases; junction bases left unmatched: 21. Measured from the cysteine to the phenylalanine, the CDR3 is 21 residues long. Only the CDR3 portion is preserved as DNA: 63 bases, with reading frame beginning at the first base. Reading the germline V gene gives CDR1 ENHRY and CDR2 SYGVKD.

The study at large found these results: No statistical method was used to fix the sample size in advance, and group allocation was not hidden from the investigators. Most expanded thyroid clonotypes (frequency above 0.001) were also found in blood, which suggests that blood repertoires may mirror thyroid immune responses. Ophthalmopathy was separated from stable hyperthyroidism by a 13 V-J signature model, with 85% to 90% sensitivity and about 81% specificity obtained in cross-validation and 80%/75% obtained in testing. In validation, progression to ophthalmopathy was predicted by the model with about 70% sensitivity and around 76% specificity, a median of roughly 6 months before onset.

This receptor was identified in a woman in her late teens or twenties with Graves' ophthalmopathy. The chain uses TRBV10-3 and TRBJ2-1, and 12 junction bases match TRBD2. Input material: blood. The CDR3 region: CAISSIEGLAGGPTNYNEQFF. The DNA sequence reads TGTGCCATCAGTTCTATCGAGGGGCTAGCGGGAGGGCCCACTAATTACAATGAGCAGTTCTTC.